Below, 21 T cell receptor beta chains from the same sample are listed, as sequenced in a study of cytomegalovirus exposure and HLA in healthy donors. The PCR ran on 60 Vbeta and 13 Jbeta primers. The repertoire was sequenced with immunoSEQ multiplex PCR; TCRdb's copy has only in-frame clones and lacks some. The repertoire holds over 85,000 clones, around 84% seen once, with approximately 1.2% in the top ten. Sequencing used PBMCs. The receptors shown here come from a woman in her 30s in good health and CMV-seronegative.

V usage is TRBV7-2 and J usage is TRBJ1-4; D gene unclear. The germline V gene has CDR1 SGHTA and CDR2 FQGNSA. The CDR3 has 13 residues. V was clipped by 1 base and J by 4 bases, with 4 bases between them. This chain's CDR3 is CASSLVLNEKLFF. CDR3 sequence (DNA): TGTGCCAGCAGCTTAGTCCTTAATGAAAAACTGTTTTTT.

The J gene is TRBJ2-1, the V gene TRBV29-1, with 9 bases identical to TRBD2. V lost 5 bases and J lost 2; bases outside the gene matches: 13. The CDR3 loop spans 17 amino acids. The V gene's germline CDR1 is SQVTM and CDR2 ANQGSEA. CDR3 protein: CSVPLAGSHGPYNEQFF. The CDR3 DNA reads TGCAGCGTTCCCCTAGCGGGAAGTCATGGCCCCTACAATGAGCAGTTCTTC.

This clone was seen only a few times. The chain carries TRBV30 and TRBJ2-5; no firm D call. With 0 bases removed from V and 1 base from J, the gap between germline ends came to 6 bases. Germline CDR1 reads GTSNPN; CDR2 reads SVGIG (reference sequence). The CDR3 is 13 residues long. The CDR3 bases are TGTGCCTGGAGTGTACTAAGCCAAGAGACCCAGTACTTC. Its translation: CAWSVLSQETQYF.

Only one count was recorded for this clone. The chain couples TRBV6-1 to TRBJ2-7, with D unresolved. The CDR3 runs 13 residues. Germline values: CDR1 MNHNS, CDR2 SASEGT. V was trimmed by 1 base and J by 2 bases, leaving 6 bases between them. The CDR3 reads CASSEGLAYEQYF. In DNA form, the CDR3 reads TGTGCCAGCAGTGAAGGTCTAGCCTACGAGCAGTACTTC.

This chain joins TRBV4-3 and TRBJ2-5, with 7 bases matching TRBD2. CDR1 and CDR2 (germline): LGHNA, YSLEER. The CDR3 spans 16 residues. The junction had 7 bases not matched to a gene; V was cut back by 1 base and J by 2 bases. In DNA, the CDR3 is TGCGCCAGCAGCCAAGTTTGGGGTAGCGGGCAAGAGACCCAGTACTTC. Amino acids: CASSQVWGSGQETQYF.

CDR3 residues: CASSQEASGYNEQFF. The CDR3 nucleotides are TGCGCCAGCAGCCAAGAGGCTAGCGGATACAATGAGCAGTTCTTC. The rearrangement links TRBV4-1 to TRBJ2-1; 7 bases are shared with TRBD2. The CDR3 is 15 amino acids. Germline V CDR1 and CDR2: MGHRA, YSYEKL. Unmatched junction bases numbered 3, after V lost 0 bases and J lost 4 bases.

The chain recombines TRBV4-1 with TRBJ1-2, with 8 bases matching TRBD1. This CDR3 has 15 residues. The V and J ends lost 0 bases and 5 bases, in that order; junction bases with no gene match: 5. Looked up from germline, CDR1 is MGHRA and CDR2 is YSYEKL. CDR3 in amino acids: CASSQDPTGAYGYTF. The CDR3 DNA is TGCGCCAGCAGCCAAGATCCGACAGGGGCATATGGCTACACCTTC.

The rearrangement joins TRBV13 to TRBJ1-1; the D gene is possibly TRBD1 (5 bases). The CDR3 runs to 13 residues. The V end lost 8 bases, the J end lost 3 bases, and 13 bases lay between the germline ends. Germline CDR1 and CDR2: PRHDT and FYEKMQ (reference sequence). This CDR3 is CASLAQGYTEAFF. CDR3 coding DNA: TGTGCCAGCCTCGCCCAGGGATACACTGAAGCTTTCTTT.

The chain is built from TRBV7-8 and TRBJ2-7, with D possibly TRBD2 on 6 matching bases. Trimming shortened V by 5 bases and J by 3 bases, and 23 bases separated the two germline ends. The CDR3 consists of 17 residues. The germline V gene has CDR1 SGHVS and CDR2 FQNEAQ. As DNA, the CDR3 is TGTGCCAGCAGCCAAGTCCCATGGGGGGAGAATATCTACGAGCAGTACTTC. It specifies CASSQVPWGENIYEQYF.

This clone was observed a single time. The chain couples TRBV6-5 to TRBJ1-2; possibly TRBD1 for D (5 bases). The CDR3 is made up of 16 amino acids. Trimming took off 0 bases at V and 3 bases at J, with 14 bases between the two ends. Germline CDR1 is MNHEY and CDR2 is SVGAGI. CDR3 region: CASSYSLTGTDYGYTF. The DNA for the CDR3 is TGTGCCAGCAGTTACTCCCTAACCGGGACTGACTATGGCTACACCTTC.

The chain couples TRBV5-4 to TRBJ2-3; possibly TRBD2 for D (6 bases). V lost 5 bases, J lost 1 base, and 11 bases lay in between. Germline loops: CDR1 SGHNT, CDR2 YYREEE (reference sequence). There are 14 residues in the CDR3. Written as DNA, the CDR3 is TGTGCCAGCAGGGGGACTCCAGGCACAGATACGCAGTATTTT. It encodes CASRGTPGTDTQYF. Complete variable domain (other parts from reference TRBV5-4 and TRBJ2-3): ETGVTQSPTHLIKTRGQQVTLRCSSQSGHNTVSWYQQALGQGPQFIFQYYREEENGRGNFPPRFSGLQFPNYSSELNVNALELDDSALYLCASRGTPGTDTQYFGPGTRLTVL.

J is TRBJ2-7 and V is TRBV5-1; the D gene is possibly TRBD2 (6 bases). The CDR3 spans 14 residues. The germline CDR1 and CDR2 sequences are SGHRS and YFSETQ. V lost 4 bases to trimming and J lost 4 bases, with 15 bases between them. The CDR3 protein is CASSPEVAEYEQYF. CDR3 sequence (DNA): TGCGCCAGCAGCCCGGAGGTAGCGGAGTACGAGCAGTACTTC.

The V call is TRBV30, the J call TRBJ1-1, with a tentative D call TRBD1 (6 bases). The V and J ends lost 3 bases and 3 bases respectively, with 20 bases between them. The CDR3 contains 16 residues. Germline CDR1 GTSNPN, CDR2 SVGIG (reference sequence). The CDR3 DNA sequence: TGTGCCTGGAGATTCCTTGGCAGGGGCGGCGACACTGAAGCTTTCTTT. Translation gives CAWRFLGRGGDTEAFF.

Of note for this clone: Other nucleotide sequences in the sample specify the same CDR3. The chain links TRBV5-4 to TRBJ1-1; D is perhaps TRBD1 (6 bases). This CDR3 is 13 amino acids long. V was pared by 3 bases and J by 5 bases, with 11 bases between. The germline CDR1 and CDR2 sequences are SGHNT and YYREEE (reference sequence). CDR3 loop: CASSSPGETEAFF. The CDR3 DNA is TGTGCCAGCAGCTCCCCAGGGGAAACTGAAGCTTTCTTT.

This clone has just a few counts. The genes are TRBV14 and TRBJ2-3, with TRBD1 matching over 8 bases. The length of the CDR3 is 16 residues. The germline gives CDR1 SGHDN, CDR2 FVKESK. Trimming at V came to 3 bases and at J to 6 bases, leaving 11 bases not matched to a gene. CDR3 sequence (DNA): TGTGCCAGCAGCCAGGACAGGGATTTTGATATGGATACGCAGTATTTT. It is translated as CASSQDRDFDMDTQYF.

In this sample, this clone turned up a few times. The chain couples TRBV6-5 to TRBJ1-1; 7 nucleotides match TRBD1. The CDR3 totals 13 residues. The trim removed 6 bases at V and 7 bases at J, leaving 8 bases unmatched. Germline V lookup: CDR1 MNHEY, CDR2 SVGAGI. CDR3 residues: CASRQTGDSEAFF. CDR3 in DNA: TGTGCCAGCAGGCAGACCGGGGACAGTGAAGCTTTCTTT.

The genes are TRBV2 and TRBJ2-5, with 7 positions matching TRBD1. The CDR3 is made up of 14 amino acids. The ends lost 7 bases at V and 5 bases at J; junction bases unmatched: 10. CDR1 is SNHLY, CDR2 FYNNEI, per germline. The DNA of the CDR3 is TGTGCCAGCATTGGGAGAACAGGGGAGGAGACCCAGTACTTC. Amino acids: CASIGRTGEETQYF.

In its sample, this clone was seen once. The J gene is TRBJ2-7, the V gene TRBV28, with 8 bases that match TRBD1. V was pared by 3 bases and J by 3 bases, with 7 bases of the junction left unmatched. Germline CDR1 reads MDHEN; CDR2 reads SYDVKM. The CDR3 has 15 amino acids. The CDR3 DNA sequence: TGTGCCAGCAGTTTTCAGGGGGCGCGTAACTACGAGCAGTACTTC. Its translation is CASSFQGARNYEQYF.

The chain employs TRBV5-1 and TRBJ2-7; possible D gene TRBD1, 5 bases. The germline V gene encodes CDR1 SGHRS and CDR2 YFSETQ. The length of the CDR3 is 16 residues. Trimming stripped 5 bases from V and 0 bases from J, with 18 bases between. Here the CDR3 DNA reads TGCGCCAGCAGTTATGACAGATTAGGAAGCTCCTACGAGCAGTACTTC. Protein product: CASSYDRLGSSYEQYF.

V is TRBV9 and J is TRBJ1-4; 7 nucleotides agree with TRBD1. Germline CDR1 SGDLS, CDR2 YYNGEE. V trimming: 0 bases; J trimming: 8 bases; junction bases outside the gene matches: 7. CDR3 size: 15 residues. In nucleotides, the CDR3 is TGTGCCAGCAGCGTAGGGACCGGGACAGACGAAAAACTGTTTTTT. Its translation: CASSVGTGTDEKLFF.

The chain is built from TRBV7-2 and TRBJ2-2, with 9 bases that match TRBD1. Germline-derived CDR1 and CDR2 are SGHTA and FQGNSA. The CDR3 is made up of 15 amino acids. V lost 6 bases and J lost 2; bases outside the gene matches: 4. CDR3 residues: CASRTGGGNTGELFF. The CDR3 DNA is TGTGCCAGCAGAACAGGGGGCGGTAACACCGGGGAGCTGTTTTTT.